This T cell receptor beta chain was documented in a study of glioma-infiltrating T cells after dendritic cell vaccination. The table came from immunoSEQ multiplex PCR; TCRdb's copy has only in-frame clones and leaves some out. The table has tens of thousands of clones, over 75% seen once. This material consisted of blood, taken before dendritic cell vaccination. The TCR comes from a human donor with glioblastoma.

In DNA, the CDR3 is TGCGCCAGTCGGACAGGGAACAATCAGCCCCAGCATTTT. Translation gives CASRTGNNQPQHF. This chain joins TRBV10-2 and TRBJ1-5; TRBD1 agrees at 8 bases. The germline gives CDR1 WSHSY, CDR2 SAAADI. This CDR3 is 13 amino acids long. The ends lost 9 bases at V and 3 bases at J; junction bases unmatched: 4.